The entry below describes one T cell receptor (beta chain). This record belongs to a study of cytomegalovirus exposure and HLA in healthy donors. Study as a whole: Tens of millions of unique TCRs, all from HLA-typed donors, were included in an early release of the data.

It was with 60 Vbeta and 13 Jbeta primers that the PCR ran. TCRdb keeps only in-frame clones here, not all; method: immunoSEQ multiplex PCR. The repertoire includes about 150,000 clones, roughly 77% of them detected once, and 3.5% sits in the top ten. This donor had no CMV serostatus on record. The germline gives CDR1 LNHDA, CDR2 SQIVND (reference sequence). The CDR3 is made up of 17 amino acids. This chain uses TRBV19 with TRBJ2-2, with 10 bases matching TRBD2. Sequenced sample: PBMCs. The receptor's source is a human donor in good health. The CDR3 reads CAPPRRAGGPNTGELFF. The CDR3 DNA follows: TGTGCACCCCCCAGGCGAGCGGGGGGGCCGAACACCGGGGAGCTGTTTTTT.